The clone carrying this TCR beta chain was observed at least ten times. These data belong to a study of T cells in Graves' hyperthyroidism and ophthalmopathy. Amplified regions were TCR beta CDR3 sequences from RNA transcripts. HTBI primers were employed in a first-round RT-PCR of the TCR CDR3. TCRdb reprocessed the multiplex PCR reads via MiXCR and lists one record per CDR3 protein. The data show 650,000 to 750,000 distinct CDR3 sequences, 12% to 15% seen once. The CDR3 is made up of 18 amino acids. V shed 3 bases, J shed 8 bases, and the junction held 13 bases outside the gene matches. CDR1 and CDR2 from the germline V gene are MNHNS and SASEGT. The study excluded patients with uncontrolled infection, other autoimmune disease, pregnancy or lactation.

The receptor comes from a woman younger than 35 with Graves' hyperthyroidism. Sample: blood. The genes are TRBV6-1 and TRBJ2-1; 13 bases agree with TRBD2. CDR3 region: CASSDGYRTSGSEDEQFF. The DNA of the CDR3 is TGTGCCAGCAGTGATGGGTATCGGACTAGCGGGAGTGAAGATGAGCAGTTCTTC.